The subject of this entry is one T cell receptor (beta chain). This sample is part of a study of T-cell reconstitution after alpha-beta-depleted transplantation in children. Unique molecular identifiers were incorporated when the TCRbeta library was constructed. TCRdb processed the PCR reads anew with MiXCR; each CDR3 protein has one entry. The sample carries 420,000 or so distinct CDR3 sequences, roughly 10% recorded once. V was trimmed by 3 bases and J by 7 bases, leaving 12 bases between them. The CDR3 has 13 amino acids. The sample in question was PBMCs from the stem cell graft donor, obtained from the stem cell graft. The genes are TRBV12-3 or TRBV12-4 and TRBJ1-2; D call uncertain. The TCR sequence derives from a human donor who donated a stem cell graft to a child with acute myeloid leukemia. Here the CDR3 DNA reads TGTGCCAGCAGTTTCGCGTCGGGTCCTGGCTACACCTTC. It encodes CASSFASGPGYTF.